This entry concerns a single TCR beta chain. Its antigen is as yet unknown. The authors extracted RNA and reverse transcribed it into cDNA as the sequencing template. Method: immunoSEQ multiplex PCR; TCRdb's copy keeps in-frame clones and lacks some. The sample contains about 180,000 clones, more than 60% of which appear only once. The data stem from a study of CD8+ T cells in alopecia areata. Findings and limits, study-wide: Patients shared TCRs less clearly than mice did, possibly owing to HLA. Affected lesional scalp, above all in alopecia totalis/universalis, was more clonal than normal scalp.

Lesional scalp tissue (obtained by punch biopsy) and peripheral blood were collected from alopecia areata patients. PBMCs yielded sorted CD4+ and CD8+ T cells. This CDR3 has 14 amino acids. With 0 bases removed from V and 0 bases from J, the gap between germline ends came to 8 bases. CDR1 and CDR2 from the germline V gene are SQVTM and ANQGSEA. This clonotype originated in a human donor with alopecia areata. Material: CD4+ T cells sorted from blood, obtained at week 0. This chain joins TRBV29-1 and TRBJ1-1; a weak D match, TRBD1 (6 bases). The CDR3 is CSVEDDRLNTEAFF. The CDR3 DNA sequence: TGCAGCGTTGAAGATGACAGGTTGAACACTGAAGCTTTCTTT.